A single sample gave rise to the 26 T cell receptor beta chains below, sequenced in a study of CD8+ T cells in alopecia areata listed by TCRdb under 2018. The protocol used for the library was the immunoSEQ multiplex PCR assay. RNA was extracted from all samples and reverse transcribed into cDNA as template for TCR sequencing. In TCRdb, the immuneACCESS table is reduced to in-frame sequences with V and J assigned. These tables do not hold every clone; where another copy was compared, an unresolved V gene accounts for under half, and the others remain unexplained. The sample table holds roughly 150,000 clones, of which around half were seen once. The top ten constitute around 15% of the sample. The sample's time point, from its label and the paper: more than three weeks on oral tofacitinib. Per the publication, the treatment or condition label means: oral pan-JAK inhibitor, 5-10 mg twice daily. The material sequenced was CD8+ T cells sorted from blood, taken at week 4, from a patient treated with tofacitinib. Receptors were obtained from a human donor with alopecia areata.

V and J are TRBV19 and TRBJ1-1; D is unclear. This CDR3 has 13 residues. Germline V CDR1 and CDR2: LNHDA, SQIVND (reference sequence). The ends were cut back, 7 bases at V and 1 base at J, with 10 bases in the middle. The CDR3 DNA follows: TGTGCCAGTAACGAGCAGGAGAACACTGAAGCTTTCTTT. Translating gives CASNEQENTEAFF.

The rearrangement links TRBV14 to TRBJ1-6, with D possibly matching TRBD1 (6 bases). The V gene lost 3 bases and the J gene lost 9 bases, with 15 bases spanning the gap. CDR3 length: 15 residues. Germline-derived CDR1 and CDR2 are SGHDN and FVKESK. In DNA form, the CDR3 reads TGTGCCAGCAGCCAGGTACAGGGAGTGAGTTCACCCCTCCACTTT. Protein product: CASSQVQGVSSPLHF.

The chain links TRBV10-3 to TRBJ2-5; perhaps D is TRBD1 or TRBD2 (6 bases each). The ends were cut back, 2 bases at V and 2 bases at J, with 9 bases in the middle. Germline V gene sequence: CDR1 ENHRY, CDR2 SYGVKD. This CDR3 has 14 residues. The CDR3 spells CAISERRGQETQYF. DNA of the CDR3: TGTGCCATCAGTGAGAGGAGGGGGCAAGAGACCCAGTACTTC.

The CDR3 bases are TGCAGCTCGAGCGGGAGAACCTTGCAAGAGACCCAGTACTTC. This gives the protein CSSSGRTLQETQYF. This sequence joins TRBV29-1 and TRBJ2-5; 8 bases are shared with TRBD2. This CDR3 has 14 amino acids. V lost 8 bases, J lost 2 bases, and 10 bases stayed unmatched. From germline, CDR1 is SQVTM and CDR2 ANQGSEA.

This clone appeared a few times. The V call is TRBV27, the J call TRBJ2-3; maybe TRBD1 (5 bases). Germline CDR1 and CDR2: MNHEY and SMNVEV (reference sequence). Deletions cut 5 bases from V and 1 base from J, with 16 bases between. The CDR3 has 16 residues. The CDR3 nucleotides are TGTGCCAGCAGTATGATCCAGGGTCTCGGCACAGATACGCAGTATTTT. Translated, it gives CASSMIQGLGTDTQYF.

The chain combines TRBV7-9 with TRBJ1-2; no firm D call. CDR1 and CDR2 (germline): SEHNR, FQNEAQ (reference sequence). This CDR3 contains 12 residues. Trimming stripped 8 bases from V and 0 bases from J, with 7 bases between. The CDR3 region is CASVPANYGYTF. Written as DNA, the CDR3 is TGTGCCAGCGTCCCAGCTAACTATGGCTACACCTTC. The whole variable domain, filled in from reference TRBV7-9 and TRBJ1-2, reads DTGVSQNPRHKITKRGQNVTFRCDPISEHNRLYWYRQTLGQGPEFLTYFQNEAQLEKSRLLSDRFSAERPKGSFSTLEIQRTEQGDSAMYLCASVPANYGYTFGSGTRLTVV.

The CDR3 is CASSTSGAEQYF. The CDR3 DNA reads as TGTGCCAGCAGCACCTCGGGGGCCGAGCAGTACTTC. The gene calls are TRBV5-4 and TRBJ2-7; D is tentatively TRBD1 or TRBD2 (6 bases each). Between the trimmed V and J ends, which lost 4 bases and 6 bases, there was a span of 11 bases. Germline lookup yields CDR1 SGHNT and CDR2 YYREEE (reference sequence). The CDR3 extends over 12 amino acids.

With respect to this clone: Within the sample, other DNA sequences also encode this same CDR3. This rearrangement joins TRBV7-9 to TRBJ2-7; D gene unclear. Germline assignment: CDR1 SEHNR and CDR2 FQNEAQ (reference sequence). Trimming left V 1 base short and J 0 bases short, with 4 bases between. This CDR3 is 13 amino acids long. The CDR3 nucleotides are TGTGCCAGCAGCTTAGGAGACTCCTACGAGCAGTACTTC. This encodes CASSLGDSYEQYF.

This clone has only one observation. The chain recombines TRBV7-2 with TRBJ2-7; 7 bases fit TRBD1. Germline V gene lookup returns CDR1 SGHTA and CDR2 FQGNSA. J was trimmed by 0 bases and V by 3 bases; bases with no gene match: 11. This CDR3 region has 17 residues. The CDR3 nucleotides are TGTGCCAGCAGCTTGGTTGACAGGGCTTATAGCTCCTACGAGCAGTACTTC. It is translated as CASSLVDRAYSSYEQYF.

In its sample, this clone was seen a few times. The rearrangement uses TRBV7-9 and TRBJ1-4, with unresolved D. The CDR3 runs 14 residues. Germline CDR1 is SEHNR and CDR2 is FQNEAQ (reference sequence). V lost 5 bases and J 8 bases, leaving 15 bases between the germline ends. The CDR3, as DNA: TGTGCCAGCAGCGAACAAGGCGGGCGCGAAAAACTGTTTTTT. It encodes CASSEQGGREKLFF.

The gene calls are TRBV4-1 and TRBJ2-5; D not certain. Looked up from germline, CDR1 is MGHRA and CDR2 is YSYEKL. The CDR3 covers 16 residues. The V and J ends lost 1 base and 3 bases respectively, with 15 bases between them. Here the CDR3 DNA reads TGCGCCAGCAGCCAAGTACGTAGCCTAATGGAAGAGACCCAGTACTTC. It is translated as CASSQVRSLMEETQYF.

The V and J genes are TRBV29-1 and TRBJ2-5; 12 bases match TRBD2. With 4 bases clipped from V and 5 bases from J, the junction kept 11 bases outside the gene matches. CDR1 SQVTM and CDR2 ANQGSEA come from the germline V gene. The CDR3 runs to 16 residues. The DNA for the CDR3 is TGCAGCGTTGGAGAACTAGCGGGGGGCCCCATGGAGACCCAGTACTTC. Protein product: CSVGELAGGPMETQYF.

The chain has TRBV27 and TRBJ1-1; weak D call: TRBD1 (5 bases). Looked up from germline, CDR1 is MNHEY and CDR2 is SMNVEV (reference sequence). There are 13 residues in the CDR3. V lost 5 bases, J lost 1 base, and 8 bases lay in between. In DNA, the CDR3 is TGTGCCAGCAGTCCCCAGGGGAACACTGAAGCTTTCTTT. Translated, it gives CASSPQGNTEAFF.

This chain links TRBV10-2 with TRBJ2-1; TRBD2 agrees at 8 bases. This CDR3 region has 14 residues. Germline CDR1 and CDR2: WSHSY and SAAADI. The V and J ends lost 5 bases and 3 bases, in that order; junction bases with no gene match: 3. The CDR3 loop reads CASSPSGGYNEQFF. DNA of the CDR3: TGCGCCAGCAGTCCCAGCGGGGGCTACAATGAGCAGTTCTTC.

This clone was observed a single time. J is TRBJ2-7 and V is TRBV5-6; D may be TRBD2 (5 bases). Germline CDR1 is SGHDT and CDR2 is YYEEEE. Trimming removed 0 bases at V and 7 bases at J, with 11 bases between. The CDR3 loop spans 13 amino acids. The CDR3 DNA reads as TGTGCCAGCAGCTTGGACATGGACTGGGAGCAGTACTTC. Its translation is CASSLDMDWEQYF.

This chain joins TRBV5-4 and TRBJ2-7; tentatively, D is TRBD2 (6 bases). Trimming pared 6 bases from V and 3 bases from J, leaving 10 bases between. The CDR3 has 12 residues. Germline V lookup: CDR1 SGHNT, CDR2 YYREEE (reference sequence). The DNA of the CDR3 is TGTGCCAGCAAAACGGGGGACTACGAGCAGTACTTC. This sequence encodes CASKTGDYEQYF.

The sample holds a few counts of this clone. V is TRBV18 and J is TRBJ1-1; TRBD1 aligns across 8 bases. Germline V lookup: CDR1 KGHSH, CDR2 LQKENI. The CDR3 is 14 residues long. Trimming took 6 bases from V and 3 from J; bases not matched to a gene: 6. CDR3 region: CASSQGQGYTEAFF. The CDR3 nucleotides read TGTGCCAGCTCCCAAGGACAGGGATACACTGAAGCTTTCTTT.

This chain connects TRBV7-8 to TRBJ1-6, with D hard to call. Trimming cost V 5 bases and J 3 bases, with 8 bases left between them. Germline lookup yields CDR1 SGHVS and CDR2 FQNEAQ. The CDR3 extends over 14 amino acids. CDR3 sequence (DNA): TGTGCCAGCAGCCAGGACCTCTATAATTCACCCCTCCACTTT. This codes for CASSQDLYNSPLHF.

This chain links TRBV30 with TRBJ2-6; D unresolved. The V gene lost 1 base and the J gene lost 2 bases, with 6 bases spanning the gap. This CDR3 region has 14 residues. Germline V gene lookup returns CDR1 GTSNPN and CDR2 SVGIG (reference sequence). CDR3 loop: CAWSAGTGANVLTF. The CDR3 DNA follows: TGTGCCTGGAGTGCGGGCACTGGGGCCAACGTCCTGACTTTC.

This clone was observed a few times. The chain recombines TRBV2 with TRBJ2-2; D is perhaps TRBD2 (5 bases). The V end lost 3 bases, the J end lost 3 bases, and 17 bases lay between the germline ends. This CDR3 comprises 17 residues. Germline V CDR1 and CDR2: SNHLY, FYNNEI. CDR3 coding DNA: TGTGCCAGCAGTGACGCGGGTGAGGGCATGGACACCGGGGAGCTGTTTTTT. Translated, it gives CASSDAGEGMDTGELFF.

On this clone itself: One end of the junction fails to match germline, which may point to a read error. The gene calls are TRBV4-1 and TRBJ1-2; D not certain. This CDR3 is built from 15 residues. Germline assignment: CDR1 MGHRA and CDR2 YSYEKL. CDR3 nucleotides: TGCGCCAGCAGCAAAGAGGTCGGGGTGGACTATGGCTACACCTTC. It yields the protein CASSKEVGVDYGYTF.

CDR3 in amino acids: CASSFGTGPYEQYF. The CDR3 DNA sequence: TGCGCCAGCAGCTTCGGGACAGGACCTTACGAGCAGTACTTC. The chain links TRBV5-1 to TRBJ2-7, with 8 nucleotides matching TRBD1. The CDR3 is made up of 14 amino acids. The germline V gene encodes CDR1 SGHRS and CDR2 YFSETQ. J gave up 4 bases and V 2 bases, and 5 bases lay outside the gene matches.

Here the CDR3 reads CATSNPRDLSNQPQHF. CDR3 nucleotide sequence: TGTGCCACCAGCAACCCTCGGGATTTGAGCAATCAGCCCCAGCATTTT. J is TRBJ1-5 and V is TRBV15; D is ambiguous. The germline V and J ends were trimmed by 4 bases and 1 base, with 14 bases remaining between them. Germline CDR1 reads LNHNV; CDR2 reads YYDKDF (reference sequence). The CDR3 covers 16 residues. The full variable domain, completed using reference TRBV15 and TRBJ1-5, is DAMVIQNPRYQVTQFGKPVTLSCSQTLNHNVMYWYQQKSSQAPKLLFHYYDKDFNNEADTPDNFQSRRPNTSFCFLDIRSPGLGDTAMYLCATSNPRDLSNQPQHFGDGTRLSIL.

The chain has TRBV5-1 and TRBJ1-2; unclear D gene. CDR1 SGHRS and CDR2 YFSETQ come from the germline V gene. This CDR3 has 13 residues. V was trimmed by 4 bases and J by 2 bases, leaving 9 bases between them. CDR3 bases: TGCGCCAGCAGCGAGGACCCGAACTATGGCTACACCTTC. This encodes CASSEDPNYGYTF.

The genes are TRBV6-5 and TRBJ1-1; tentative D call: TRBD1 (5 bases). The CDR3 loop spans 13 amino acids. V shed 7 bases and J shed 1 base, with 10 bases lying between them. Germline V gene sequence: CDR1 MNHEY, CDR2 SVGAGI. CDR3 protein: CASTLGGNTEAFF. CDR3 in DNA: TGTGCCAGCACCCTTGGGGGGAACACTGAAGCTTTCTTT.

The rearrangement uses TRBV11-1 and TRBJ2-1, with D uncertain. V lost 2 bases to trimming and J lost 2 bases, with 10 bases between them. Germline CDR1 reads SGHAT; CDR2 reads FQDESV (reference sequence). This CDR3 comprises 15 residues. The CDR3 spells CASSLSAETYNEQFF. Here the CDR3 DNA reads TGTGCCAGCAGCTTAAGCGCGGAGACCTACAATGAGCAGTTCTTC.